This passage covers 12 T cell receptor beta chains from one sample sequenced in a study of blood T cell repertoires in COVID-19. The protocol was immunoSEQ multiplex PCR, while the TCRdb copy is restricted to in-frame clones and leaves out a portion. The table shows 70,000 to 85,000 clones, with 70% to 90% occurring only once. The sample comprised peripheral blood. The receptors stem from a man between 65 and 85 years old with active or convalescent COVID-19.

The chain recombines TRBV5-4 with TRBJ2-5, with D possibly matching TRBD2 (6 bases). Germline loops: CDR1 SGHNT, CDR2 YYREEE (reference sequence). Deletions cut 4 bases from V and 5 bases from J, with 12 bases between. The CDR3 contains 13 residues. This chain's CDR3 is CASSRDSAETQYF. The CDR3 DNA sequence: TGTGCCAGCAGCCGGGACTCCGCGGAGACCCAGTACTTC.

The rearrangement uses TRBV5-5 and TRBJ1-4; D is undetermined. Trimming shortened V by 6 bases and J by 0 bases, and 9 bases separated the two germline ends. The CDR3 is made up of 14 amino acids. The V gene's germline CDR1 is SGHKS and CDR2 YYEKEE (reference sequence). Here the CDR3 reads CASKDSATNEKLFF. The CDR3 DNA reads as TGTGCCAGCAAGGACTCAGCAACTAATGAAAAACTGTTTTTT.

The chain combines TRBV30 with TRBJ1-4; D is undetermined. The germline CDR1 and CDR2 sequences are GTSNPN and SVGIG (reference sequence). CDR3 size: 14 residues. The germline V and J ends were trimmed by 2 bases and 7 bases, with 14 bases remaining between them. The CDR3 coding sequence is TGTGCCTGGAGTTTAGTCAACCCCCCTGAAAAACTGTTTTTT. Its translation is CAWSLVNPPEKLFF.

The chain employs TRBV18 and TRBJ1-5; D gene unclear. The germline gives CDR1 KGHSH, CDR2 LQKENI. Trimming removed 3 bases from V and 0 bases from J, with 18 bases in between. The CDR3 loop spans 18 amino acids. CDR3 loop: CASSPWSNLLGSNQPQHF. CDR3 coding DNA: TGTGCCAGCTCACCTTGGTCCAACCTCCTCGGTAGCAATCAGCCCCAGCATTTT.

This chain's CDR3 is CASSQDASSYNSPLHF. The CDR3 DNA reads as TGTGCCAGCAGCCAAGATGCCAGCTCCTATAATTCACCCCTCCACTTT. The genes are TRBV3-1 (or the pseudogene TRBV3-2) and TRBJ1-6, with D unresolved. V gave up 0 bases and J gave up 0 bases, with 6 bases separating them. This CDR3 is built from 16 residues. In germline, CDR1 is LGHDT, CDR2 YNNKEL (reference sequence).

CDR3 DNA sequence: TGTGCCAGCAGCTTGGAGAGAAGCAATGAGCAGTTCTTC. Translated: CASSLERSNEQFF. The rearrangement joins TRBV5-4 to TRBJ2-1, with no clear D. The germline V gene has CDR1 SGHNT and CDR2 YYREEE (reference sequence). The CDR3 spans 13 residues. V lost 0 bases, J lost 6 bases, and 7 bases lay in between.

Only one count was recorded for this clone. The chain combines TRBV5-4 with TRBJ2-5; D perhaps matches TRBD2 (5 bases). CDR3 size: 13 residues. V was pared by 5 bases and J by 5 bases, with 13 bases between. In germline, CDR1 is SGHNT, CDR2 YYREEE (reference sequence). CDR3 nucleotides: TGTGCCAGCAGGTCCGGACTCTTCGAGACCCAGTACTTC. This sequence encodes CASRSGLFETQYF.

This clone was counted between two and nine times. J is TRBJ1-2 and V is TRBV3-1 (or the pseudogene TRBV3-2), with D possibly being TRBD1 (5 bases). CDR1 and CDR2 from the germline V gene are LGHDT and YNNKEL (reference sequence). Deletions cut 4 bases from V and 2 bases from J, with 14 bases between. The CDR3 has 15 amino acids. CDR3 sequence (DNA): TGTGCCAGCAGCCCTCGTGGAAAGGGGAACTATGGCTACACCTTC. Its translation is CASSPRGKGNYGYTF.

This chain connects TRBV19 to TRBJ1-5; weak D call: TRBD1 (6 bases). The CDR3 consists of 14 residues. Germline CDR1 reads LNHDA; CDR2 reads SQIVND (reference sequence). Trimming took off 4 bases at V and 7 bases at J, with 14 bases between the two ends. CDR3 DNA sequence: TGTGCCAGTAGTACCAGACAGGATTGGCAGCCCCAGCATTTT. It translates to CASSTRQDWQPQHF.

This sequence joins TRBV2 and TRBJ1-3, with unresolved D. The CDR3 is 15 residues long. Trimming took off 2 bases at V and 0 bases at J, with 8 bases between the two ends. Germline values: CDR1 SNHLY, CDR2 FYNNEI. The CDR3, as DNA: TGTGCCAGCAGTGAAACGACTCTCTCTGGAAACACCATATATTTT. Translating gives CASSETTLSGNTIYF. Drawing the rest from reference TRBV2 and TRBJ1-3, the complete variable domain is EPEVTQTPSHQVTQMGQEVILRCVPISNHLYFYWYRQILGQKVEFLVSFYNNEISEKSEIFDDQFSVERPDGSNFTLKIRSTKLEDSAMYFCASSETTLSGNTIYFGEGSWLTVV.

The rearrangement links TRBV19 to TRBJ1-4; TRBD1 might be the D (6 bases). V gave up 8 bases and J gave up 1 base, with 8 bases separating them. The CDR3 is made up of 13 amino acids. Germline CDR1 LNHDA, CDR2 SQIVND (reference sequence). In DNA, the CDR3 is TGTGCCAGTTCAGGGGTAACTAATGAAAAACTGTTTTTT. It is translated as CASSGVTNEKLFF.

The chain employs TRBV6-1 and TRBJ1-5; D is ambiguous. V lost 4 bases, J lost 4 bases, and 20 bases lay in between. The germline CDR1 and CDR2 sequences are MNHNS and SASEGT. The CDR3 extends over 17 amino acids. The CDR3 sequence: CASSGLGQQESNQPQHF. CDR3 in DNA: TGTGCCAGCAGTGGCCTGGGCCAGCAAGAATCTAATCAGCCCCAGCATTTT.